The next 21 T cell receptor beta chains were all read from a single sample in a study of vaccination effects on CD4 cells after COVID-19. What these receptors recognize is not known. Following a 10-day culture, CD4+ T cells were purified. Every participant took two doses of the BNT162b2 or mRNA-1273 vaccine. Method: immunoSEQ multiplex PCR; TCRdb's copy keeps in-frame clones and lacks some. The repertoire holds approximately 74,000 clones, with nearly 75% as singletons. This specimen was CD4+ T cells from PBMCs cultured without peptide, taken after COVID-19 vaccination. These receptors all stem from a human donor who received a COVID-19 vaccine.

The gene calls are TRBV20-1 and TRBJ2-5; 14 bases are a match to TRBD2. Germline lookup yields CDR1 DFQATT and CDR2 SNEGSKA (reference sequence). V dropped 3 bases and J dropped 4; count of bases not matched to a gene: 13. The CDR3 is 18 amino acids. This CDR3 is CSASPRLAGGPVPETQYF. CDR3 sequence (DNA): TGCAGTGCTAGTCCGCGACTAGCGGGGGGGCCCGTTCCAGAGACCCAGTACTTC.

The genes are TRBV7-3 and TRBJ2-2; TRBD1 matches at 8 bases. CDR3 length equals 17 residues. V lost 0 bases, J lost 4 bases, and 7 bases stayed unmatched. Looked up from germline, CDR1 is SGHTA and CDR2 is FQGTGA. CDR3 DNA: TGTGCCAGCAGCTTAACCCCAGACAGGGGCGCCACCGGGGAGCTGTTTTTT. Its protein product is CASSLTPDRGATGELFF.

The CDR3 region has the DNA TGTGCCAGCTCACCAGGCAGGGAAAGAGAGACCCAGTACTTC. Amino acid sequence: CASSPGRERETQYF. The chain is built from TRBV18 and TRBJ2-5; D perhaps matches TRBD1 (5 bases). Trimming took off 2 bases at V and 4 bases at J, with 11 bases between the two ends. Per germline, CDR1 KGHSH and CDR2 LQKENI. This CDR3 region has 14 residues.

This clone has just a few counts. The V and J genes are TRBV4-1 and TRBJ2-1; 7 nucleotides agree with TRBD2. Germline loops: CDR1 MGHRA, CDR2 YSYEKL. The CDR3 contains 16 residues. V shed 0 bases, J shed 7 bases, and the junction held 9 bases outside the gene matches. The CDR3 DNA reads as TGCGCCAGCAGCCAAGATATCGAGCGGGGAAAGAATGAGCAGTTCTTC. Its protein product is CASSQDIERGKNEQFF.

The V gene is TRBV19, the J gene TRBJ1-1; 8 positions agree with TRBD1. Germline lookup yields CDR1 LNHDA and CDR2 SQIVND (reference sequence). Trimming at V came to 6 bases and at J to 6 bases, leaving 6 bases not matched to a gene. This CDR3 is built from 13 residues. The CDR3 DNA reads as TGTGCCAGTAGGGAGACAGGGGCCGCTGAAGCTTTCTTT. Translated: CASRETGAAEAFF.

This rearrangement joins TRBV6-5 to TRBJ2-2; TRBD2 matches 9 bases. J gave up 3 bases and V 5 bases, and 4 bases lay outside the gene matches. The CDR3 length is 15 residues. Germline V gene sequence: CDR1 MNHEY, CDR2 SVGAGI. The CDR3 DNA follows: TGTGCCAGCAGTCAGACTAGCGGATACACCGGGGAGCTGTTTTTT. As protein: CASSQTSGYTGELFF.

The genes are TRBV18 and TRBJ1-4; the D is unclear. V gave up 6 bases and J gave up 2 bases, with 10 bases separating them. Germline V lookup: CDR1 KGHSH, CDR2 LQKENI. The CDR3 is made up of 14 amino acids. CDR3 nucleotide sequence: TGTGCCAGCTCGCAACAAGCGACTAATGAAAAACTGTTTTTT. Its translation is CASSQQATNEKLFF.

The J gene is TRBJ1-2, the V gene TRBV12-3 or TRBV12-4; tentative D call: TRBD1 (5 bases). V was pared by 2 bases and J by 8 bases, with 12 bases between. CDR3 size: 13 residues. The CDR3 coding sequence is TGTGCCAGCAGTTTATTACAGGCTCAGGGCTACACCTTC. Amino acid sequence: CASSLLQAQGYTF.

The CDR3 DNA reads as TGTGCCAGCAGCTTAGTTTACGCCGCCGTGGACACCGGGGAGCTGTTTTTT. Protein: CASSLVYAAVDTGELFF. The rearrangement uses TRBV7-8 and TRBJ2-2, with D uncertain. V was shortened by 1 base and J by 3 bases, with 15 bases between the two germline ends. Germline-derived CDR1 and CDR2 are SGHVS and FQNEAQ. This CDR3 region has 17 residues.

V and J are TRBV5-1 and TRBJ1-2; no clear D gene. Germline CDR1 SGHRS, CDR2 YFSETQ. V lost 2 bases to trimming and J lost 4 bases, with 12 bases between them. This CDR3 region has 14 residues. The CDR3 bases are TGCGCCAGCAGCTTACTAACGGGAAGCTATGGCTACACCTTC. Protein: CASSLLTGSYGYTF.

The J gene is TRBJ1-6, the V gene TRBV6-5; 7 nucleotides match TRBD1. V lost 6 bases and J lost 7; bases outside the gene matches: 6. The CDR3 is made up of 14 amino acids. Germline V gene lookup returns CDR1 MNHEY and CDR2 SVGAGI. CDR3 residues: CASRNRGSNSPLHF. CDR3 coding DNA: TGTGCCAGCAGAAACAGGGGTTCAAATTCACCCCTCCACTTT.

The chain links TRBV3-1 (or the pseudogene TRBV3-2) to TRBJ1-6; D not resolved. This CDR3 has 13 amino acids. V gave up 0 bases and J gave up 10 bases, with 7 bases separating them. The germline gives CDR1 LGHDT, CDR2 YNNKEL (reference sequence). CDR3 bases: TGTGCCAGCAGCCAAGATATCGGCTCACCCCTCCACTTT. Protein product: CASSQDIGSPLHF.

V and J are TRBV30 and TRBJ2-5; D gene ambiguous. Germline V CDR1 and CDR2: GTSNPN, SVGIG (reference sequence). The CDR3 contains 13 residues. V was cut by 6 bases and J by 5 bases, with 16 bases left in between. The CDR3 loop reads CACRMDLRETQYF. The CDR3, as DNA: TGTGCCTGCAGAATGGACCTACGCGAGACCCAGTACTTC. Full variable domain (missing parts from reference TRBV30 and TRBJ2-5): SQTIHQWPATLVQPVGSPLSLECTVEGTSNPNLYWYRQAAGRGLQLLFYSVGIGQISSEVPQNLSASRPQDRQFILSSKKLLLSDSGFYLCACRMDLRETQYFGPGTRLLVL.

This clone turned up a few times. The chain combines TRBV5-1 with TRBJ2-1; D possibly matches TRBD1 or TRBD2 (5 bases each). Germline V gene sequence: CDR1 SGHRS, CDR2 YFSETQ. The length of the CDR3 is 15 residues. Trimming removed 5 bases at V and 0 bases at J, with 12 bases between. The CDR3 reads CASRSTGTSYNEQFF. The CDR3 coding sequence is TGCGCCAGCAGATCAACCGGGACCTCCTACAATGAGCAGTTCTTC.

V and J are TRBV7-9 and TRBJ2-5; D might be TRBD1 or TRBD2, each matching 5 bases. The V end lost 1 base, the J end lost 4 bases, and 16 bases lay between the germline ends. Germline CDR1 SEHNR, CDR2 FQNEAQ (reference sequence). The CDR3 has 16 amino acids. The CDR3 DNA reads TGTGCCAGCAGCTTAGAAATCCGGGCAGGGAGAGAGACCCAGTACTTC. As protein: CASSLEIRAGRETQYF.

The V and J genes are TRBV6-1 and TRBJ2-4; TRBD1 or TRBD2 may be the D gene (6 bases each). CDR1 MNHNS and CDR2 SASEGT come from the germline V gene. The V gene lost 0 bases and the J gene lost 0 bases, with 15 bases spanning the gap. The CDR3 is 18 residues long. CDR3 coding DNA: TGTGCCAGCAGTGAAGCAGGATGGGGGGCTCTAGCCAAAAACATTCAGTACTTC. Translation gives CASSEAGWGALAKNIQYF.

The CDR3 protein is CASSLSGRVGETQYF. CDR3 DNA sequence: TGTGCCAGCAGCTTATCAGGCAGGGTGGGAGAGACCCAGTACTTC. The V and J genes are TRBV7-8 and TRBJ2-5, with a weak D call TRBD1 (5 bases). Germline V gives CDR1 SGHVS, CDR2 FQNEAQ. The CDR3 consists of 15 residues. V shed 2 bases and J shed 4 bases, with 14 bases lying between them.

The chain employs TRBV4-1 and TRBJ2-7, with 7 bases matching TRBD1. Trimming at V came to 3 bases and at J to 3 bases, leaving 2 bases not matched to a gene. Germline loops: CDR1 MGHRA, CDR2 YSYEKL. The CDR3 covers 13 residues. The CDR3 nucleotides read TGCGCCAGCAGCCAGGGACAGTACTACGAGCAGTACGTC. Amino acid sequence: CASSQGQYYEQYV.

V is TRBV9 and J is TRBJ2-5; a weak D match, TRBD2 (6 bases). Trimming took 0 bases from V and 4 from J, leaving 16 bases between them. CDR1 is SGDLS, CDR2 YYNGEE, per germline. This CDR3 contains 16 residues. CDR3 bases: TGTGCCAGCAGCGTAGCGCCTCTTATGGGGGGAGAGACCCAGTACTTC. It yields the protein CASSVAPLMGGETQYF.

This clone was seen only once. The V and J genes are TRBV24-1 and TRBJ2-5, with a weak D call TRBD1 (5 bases). This CDR3 contains 15 residues. Germline CDR1 and CDR2: KGHDR and SFDVKD. V was trimmed by 2 bases and J by 5 bases, leaving 14 bases between them. The CDR3 sequence: CATSDSSRTRETQYF. In nucleotides, the CDR3 is TGTGCCACCAGTGATTCCTCGAGGACAAGGGAGACCCAGTACTTC.

The rearrangement uses TRBV7-2 and TRBJ2-5; 9 nucleotides match TRBD1. This CDR3 comprises 15 residues. Germline V gene lookup returns CDR1 SGHTA and CDR2 FQGNSA. Germline trimming cut 5 bases from V and 4 bases from J; bases unmatched to any gene: 8. The CDR3 region has the DNA TGTGCCAGCAGCCCGCAACAGGGGGCGGGAGAGACCCAGTACTTC. This gives the protein CASSPQQGAGETQYF.